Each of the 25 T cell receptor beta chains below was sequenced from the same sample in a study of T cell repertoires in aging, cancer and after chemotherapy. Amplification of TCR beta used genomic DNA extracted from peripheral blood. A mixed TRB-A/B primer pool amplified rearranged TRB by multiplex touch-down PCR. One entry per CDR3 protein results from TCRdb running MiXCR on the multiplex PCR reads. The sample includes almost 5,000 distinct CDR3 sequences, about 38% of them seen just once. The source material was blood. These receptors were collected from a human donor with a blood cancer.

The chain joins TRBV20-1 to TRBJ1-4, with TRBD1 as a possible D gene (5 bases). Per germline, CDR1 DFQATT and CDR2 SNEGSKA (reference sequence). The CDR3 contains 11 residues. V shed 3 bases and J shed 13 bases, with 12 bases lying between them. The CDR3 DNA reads TGCAGTGCTAGGGGGGAGGGCGGACTGTTTTTT. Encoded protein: CSARGEGGLFF.

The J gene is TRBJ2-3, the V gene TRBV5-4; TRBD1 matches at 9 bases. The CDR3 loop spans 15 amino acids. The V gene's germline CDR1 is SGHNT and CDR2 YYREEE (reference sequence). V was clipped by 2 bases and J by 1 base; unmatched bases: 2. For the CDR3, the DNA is TGTGCCAGCAGCTTACGGACAGGGGGCACAGATACGCAGTATTTT. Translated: CASSLRTGGTDTQYF.

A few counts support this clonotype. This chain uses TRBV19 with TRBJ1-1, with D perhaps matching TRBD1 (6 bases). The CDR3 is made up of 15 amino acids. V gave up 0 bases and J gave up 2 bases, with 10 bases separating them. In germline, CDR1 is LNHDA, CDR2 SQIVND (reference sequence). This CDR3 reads CASSIDRTANTEAFF. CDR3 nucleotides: TGTGCCAGTAGTATAGACAGGACAGCCAACACTGAAGCTTTCTTT.

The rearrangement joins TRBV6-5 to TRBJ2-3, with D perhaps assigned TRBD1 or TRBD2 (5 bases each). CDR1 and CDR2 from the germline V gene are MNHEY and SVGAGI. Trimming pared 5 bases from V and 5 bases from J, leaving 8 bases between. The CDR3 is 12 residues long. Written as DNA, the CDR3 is TGTGCCAGCAGTGTGGGACGAGATACGCAGTATTTT. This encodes CASSVGRDTQYF.

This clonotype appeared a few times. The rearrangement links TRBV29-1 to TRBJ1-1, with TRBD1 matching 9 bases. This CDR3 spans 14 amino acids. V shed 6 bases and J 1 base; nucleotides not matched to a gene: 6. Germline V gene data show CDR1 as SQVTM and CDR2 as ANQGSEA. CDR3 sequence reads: CSVHRGRWNTEAFF. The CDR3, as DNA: TGCAGCGTGCACAGGGGGCGGTGGAACACTGAAGCTTTCTTT.

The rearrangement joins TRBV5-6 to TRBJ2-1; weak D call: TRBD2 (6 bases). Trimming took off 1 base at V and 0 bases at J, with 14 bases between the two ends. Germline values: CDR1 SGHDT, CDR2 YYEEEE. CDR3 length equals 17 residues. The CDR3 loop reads CASSLFRTGGSYNEQFF. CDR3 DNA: TGTGCCAGCAGCTTGTTTCGTACCGGGGGCTCCTACAATGAGCAGTTCTTC. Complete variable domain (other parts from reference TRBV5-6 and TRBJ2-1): DAGVTQSPTHLIKTRGQQVTLRCSPKSGHDTVSWYQQALGQGPQFIFQYYEEEERQRGNFPDRFSGHQFPNYSSELNVNALLLGDSALYLCASSLFRTGGSYNEQFFGPGTRLTVL.

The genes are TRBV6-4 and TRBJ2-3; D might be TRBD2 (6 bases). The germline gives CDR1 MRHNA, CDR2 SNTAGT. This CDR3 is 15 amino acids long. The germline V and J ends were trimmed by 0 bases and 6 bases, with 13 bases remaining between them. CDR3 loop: CASSDSVGEVDTQYF. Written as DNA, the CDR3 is TGTGCCAGCAGTGACTCGGTGGGGGAGGTGGATACGCAGTATTTT.

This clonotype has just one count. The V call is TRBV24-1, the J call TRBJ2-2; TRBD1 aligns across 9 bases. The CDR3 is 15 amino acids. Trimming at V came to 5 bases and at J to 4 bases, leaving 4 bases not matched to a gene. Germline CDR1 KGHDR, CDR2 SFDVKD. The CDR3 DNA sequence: TGTGCCACCAGTGCGAGGACAGGGGTCACCGGGGAGCTGTTTTTT. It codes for CATSARTGVTGELFF.

The CDR3 nucleotides read TGTGCCAGTGGGGAGCGGGGTAAGCTCTACAATGAGCAGTTCTTC. Translating it yields CASGERGKLYNEQFF. This rearrangement joins TRBV19 to TRBJ2-1, with 7 positions matching TRBD2. J gave up 3 bases and V 8 bases, and 10 bases lay outside the gene matches. CDR1 LNHDA and CDR2 SQIVND come from the germline V gene (reference sequence). CDR3 size: 15 residues.

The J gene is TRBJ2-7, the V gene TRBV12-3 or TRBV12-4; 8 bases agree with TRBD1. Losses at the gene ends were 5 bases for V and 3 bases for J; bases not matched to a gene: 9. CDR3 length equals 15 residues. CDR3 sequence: CASSRPGTGYYEQYF. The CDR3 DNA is TGTGCCAGCAGTAGACCTGGGACAGGATACTACGAGCAGTACTTC.

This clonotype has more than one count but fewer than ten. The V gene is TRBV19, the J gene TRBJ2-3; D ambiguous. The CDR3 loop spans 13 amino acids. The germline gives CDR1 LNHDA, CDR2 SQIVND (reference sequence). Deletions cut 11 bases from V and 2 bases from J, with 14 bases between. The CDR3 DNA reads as TGTGCCTGCTCGATAGGATACACAGATACGCAGTATTTT. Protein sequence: CACSIGYTDTQYF.

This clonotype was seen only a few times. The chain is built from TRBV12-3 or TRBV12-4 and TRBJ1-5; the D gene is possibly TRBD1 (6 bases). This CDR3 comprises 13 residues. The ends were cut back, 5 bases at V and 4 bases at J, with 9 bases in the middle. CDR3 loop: CASSLTGNQPQHF. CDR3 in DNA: TGTGCCAGCAGTCTAACAGGGAATCAGCCCCAGCATTTT.

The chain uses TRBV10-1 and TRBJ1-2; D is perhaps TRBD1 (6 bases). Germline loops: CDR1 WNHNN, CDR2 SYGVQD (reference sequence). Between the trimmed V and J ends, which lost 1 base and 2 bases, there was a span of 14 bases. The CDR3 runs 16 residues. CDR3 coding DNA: TGCGCCAGCAGTGAGTTGGTGCTAGGGGGAAACTATGGCTACACCTTC. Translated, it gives CASSELVLGGNYGYTF.

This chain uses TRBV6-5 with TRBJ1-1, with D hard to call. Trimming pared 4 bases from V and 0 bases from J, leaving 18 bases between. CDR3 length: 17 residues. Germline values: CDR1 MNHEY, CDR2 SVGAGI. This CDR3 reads CASSLNGVPLLNTEAFF. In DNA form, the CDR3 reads TGTGCCAGCAGTTTAAATGGAGTACCGCTACTGAACACTGAAGCTTTCTTT.

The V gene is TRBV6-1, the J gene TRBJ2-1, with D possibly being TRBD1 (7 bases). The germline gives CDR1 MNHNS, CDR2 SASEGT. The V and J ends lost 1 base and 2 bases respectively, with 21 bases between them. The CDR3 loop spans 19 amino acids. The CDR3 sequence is CASSEGGDSHPGAYNEQFF. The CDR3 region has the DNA TGTGCCAGCAGTGAAGGGGGGGACAGCCATCCAGGGGCCTACAATGAGCAGTTCTTC.

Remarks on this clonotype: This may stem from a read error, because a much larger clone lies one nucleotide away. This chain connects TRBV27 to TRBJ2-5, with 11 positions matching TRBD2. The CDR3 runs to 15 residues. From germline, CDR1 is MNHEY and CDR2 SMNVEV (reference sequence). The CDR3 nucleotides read TGTGCCGGCAGTTCTGCTAGCGGGGGGTACGAGACCCAGTACTTC. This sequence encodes CAGSSASGGYETQYF.

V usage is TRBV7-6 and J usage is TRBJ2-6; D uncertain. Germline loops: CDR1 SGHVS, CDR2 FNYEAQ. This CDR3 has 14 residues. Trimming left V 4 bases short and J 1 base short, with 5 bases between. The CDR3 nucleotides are TGTGCCAGCAGCTCCGTTTCTGGGGCCAACGTCCTGACTTTC. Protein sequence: CASSSVSGANVLTF.

The CDR3 sequence is CASALQRGYNEQFF. In nucleotides, the CDR3 is TGTGCCAGTGCGCTTCAGCGGGGTTACAATGAGCAGTTCTTC. J is TRBJ2-1 and V is TRBV6-1, with 7 bases fitting TRBD2. This CDR3 has 14 residues. The germline gives CDR1 MNHNS, CDR2 SASEGT. V shed 9 bases and J 4 bases; nucleotides not matched to a gene: 9.

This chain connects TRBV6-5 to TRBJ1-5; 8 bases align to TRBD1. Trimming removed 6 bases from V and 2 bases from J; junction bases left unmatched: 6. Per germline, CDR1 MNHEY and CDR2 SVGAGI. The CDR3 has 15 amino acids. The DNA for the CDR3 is TGTGCCAGCAGCCCCCCAGGGGGCGGCAATCAGCCCCAGCATTTT. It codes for CASSPPGGGNQPQHF.

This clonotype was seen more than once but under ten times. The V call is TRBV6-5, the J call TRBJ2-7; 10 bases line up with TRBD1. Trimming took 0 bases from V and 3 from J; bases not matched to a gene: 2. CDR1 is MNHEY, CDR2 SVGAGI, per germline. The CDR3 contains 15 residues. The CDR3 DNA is TGTGCCAGCAGTTACTCGGGACAGGGGAGCTACGAGCAGTACTTC. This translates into CASSYSGQGSYEQYF.

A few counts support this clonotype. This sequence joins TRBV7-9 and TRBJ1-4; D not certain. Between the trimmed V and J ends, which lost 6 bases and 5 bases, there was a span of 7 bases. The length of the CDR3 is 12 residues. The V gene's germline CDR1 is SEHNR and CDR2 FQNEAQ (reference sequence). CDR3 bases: TGTGCCAGCAGGACCAACAATGAAAAACTGTTTTTT. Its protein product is CASRTNNEKLFF.

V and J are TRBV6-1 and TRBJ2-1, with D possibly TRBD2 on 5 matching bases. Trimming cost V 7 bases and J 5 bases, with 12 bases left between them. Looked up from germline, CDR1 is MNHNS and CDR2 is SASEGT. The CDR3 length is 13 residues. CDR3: CASTERKNNEQFF. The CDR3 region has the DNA TGTGCCAGCACTGAGCGGAAAAACAATGAGCAGTTCTTC.

CDR3 residues: CASSLGGSTEAFF. DNA of the CDR3: TGTGCCAGCAGTTTAGGGGGGAGCACTGAAGCTTTCTTT. This chain links TRBV12-3 or TRBV12-4 with TRBJ1-1, with D tentatively TRBD1 (5 bases). The CDR3 sequence is 13 residues long. The germline V and J ends were trimmed by 1 base and 4 bases, with 7 bases remaining between them.

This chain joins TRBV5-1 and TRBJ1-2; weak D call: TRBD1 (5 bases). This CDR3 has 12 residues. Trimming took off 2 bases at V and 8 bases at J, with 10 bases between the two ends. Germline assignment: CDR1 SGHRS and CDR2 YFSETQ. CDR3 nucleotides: TGCGCCAGCAGCTTTGGAGGGGAAGGCTACACCTTC. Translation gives CASSFGGEGYTF.

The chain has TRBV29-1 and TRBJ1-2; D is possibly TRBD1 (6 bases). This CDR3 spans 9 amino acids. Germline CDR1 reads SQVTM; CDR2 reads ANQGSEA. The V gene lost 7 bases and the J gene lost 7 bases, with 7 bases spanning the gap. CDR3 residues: CSGTAGYTF. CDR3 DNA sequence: TGCAGCGGGACAGCTGGCTACACCTTC.